This entry lists 13 T cell receptor beta chains sequenced from one sample in a study of T cell responses to AZD1222 COVID-19 vaccine. Using immunoSEQ multiplex PCR, the repertoire was profiled, and TCRdb retains in-frame clones only, with some absent. Among around 140,000 clones listed, more than 90% were seen once. The input for sequencing was peripheral blood, taken on day 0 of AZD1222 vaccination. These receptors all come from an adult in good health.

This chain uses TRBV30 with TRBJ1-2; perhaps TRBD1 as D (5 bases). CDR1 and CDR2 from the germline V gene are GTSNPN and SVGIG (reference sequence). V lost 0 bases and J lost 4, with 12 bases in between. This CDR3 has 14 amino acids. The CDR3 DNA follows: TGTGCCTGGAGTGTGGCAGGGCAAACCTATGGCTACACCTTC. Amino acids: CAWSVAGQTYGYTF.

J is TRBJ1-1 and V is TRBV15; 8 nucleotides align to TRBD1. Germline values: CDR1 LNHNV, CDR2 YYDKDF (reference sequence). V was pared by 4 bases and J by 5 bases, with 24 bases of the junction left unmatched. CDR3 length equals 20 residues. The CDR3 protein is CATSIWASGQGRFRETEAFF. The CDR3 DNA follows: TGTGCCACCAGCATATGGGCGTCAGGACAGGGAAGGTTTCGGGAAACTGAAGCTTTCTTT.

A single count supports this clone. The DNA of the CDR3 is TGTGCCAGCAGCTTGAGCCCCGGGCCAGGAAACACCATATATTTT. Its protein is CASSLSPGPGNTIYF. V and J are TRBV11-2 and TRBJ1-3, with D unclear. The germline V gene encodes CDR1 SGHAT and CDR2 FQNNGV. The ends were cut back, 3 bases at V and 4 bases at J, with 13 bases in the middle. CDR3 length: 15 residues.

The V and J genes are TRBV27 and TRBJ1-5; D not resolved. This CDR3 is built from 16 residues. Germline CDR1 reads MNHEY; CDR2 reads SMNVEV (reference sequence). The V end lost 5 bases, the J end lost 1 base, and 15 bases lay between the germline ends. For the CDR3, the DNA is TGTGCCAGCAGTCTTACGCCAGGTCGAAGCAATCAGCCCCAGCATTTT. Translating it yields CASSLTPGRSNQPQHF.

This chain uses TRBV6-5 with TRBJ1-5; D gene unclear. CDR3 length: 14 residues. CDR1 MNHEY and CDR2 SVGAGI come from the germline V gene. Trimming took off 0 bases at V and 7 bases at J, with 10 bases between the two ends. The CDR3 sequence: CASSYSSDWQPQHF. The CDR3 DNA follows: TGTGCCAGCAGTTACTCGTCTGACTGGCAGCCCCAGCATTTT.

The CDR3 sequence: CASSDPPGYNHGYTF. CDR3 nucleotides: TGTGCCAGCAGCGACCCGCCAGGGTATAATCATGGCTACACCTTC. The chain links TRBV5-8 to TRBJ1-2, with D possibly being TRBD1 (5 bases). In germline, CDR1 is SGHTS, CDR2 YDEGEE. CDR3 length: 15 amino acids. The germline V and J ends were trimmed by 4 bases and 6 bases, with 19 bases remaining between them.

The genes are TRBV5-1 and TRBJ1-5; D perhaps matches TRBD1 (6 bases). V was clipped by 4 bases and J by 1 base, with 12 bases between them. The CDR3 extends over 15 amino acids. Germline V gene lookup returns CDR1 SGHRS and CDR2 YFSETQ. CDR3 sequence reads: CASSPQGGSNQPQHF. DNA of the CDR3: TGCGCCAGCAGCCCACAGGGCGGGAGCAATCAGCCCCAGCATTTT.

This clone was seen a handful of times. The chain couples TRBV27 to TRBJ2-4; D ambiguous. With 5 bases removed from V and 8 bases from J, the gap between germline ends came to 19 bases. This CDR3 region has 15 residues. Per germline, CDR1 MNHEY and CDR2 SMNVEV (reference sequence). CDR3 sequence (DNA): TGTGCCAGCAGTCAACTGAACCAAGATCCGGACATTCAGTACTTC. Translation: CASSQLNQDPDIQYF.

The chain carries TRBV27 and TRBJ2-3, with TRBD2 identical over 7 bases. Unmatched junction bases numbered 8, after V lost 3 bases and J lost 5 bases. Per germline, CDR1 MNHEY and CDR2 SMNVEV (reference sequence). CDR3 length: 15 amino acids. In DNA form, the CDR3 reads TGTGCCAGCAGTTTTGGGGGGGTACCGGAAGATACGCAGTATTTT. Protein product: CASSFGGVPEDTQYF.

This chain connects TRBV6-5 to TRBJ1-3; TRBD1 is a possible D gene (6 bases). With 5 bases removed from V and 11 bases from J, the gap between germline ends came to 22 bases. Germline V gene lookup returns CDR1 MNHEY and CDR2 SVGAGI. The length of the CDR3 is 15 residues. The chain's CDR3 is CASSTDSSSGKPIYF. The CDR3 coding sequence is TGTGCCAGCAGTACGGACAGTTCCTCGGGAAAACCCATATATTTT.

V gene TRBV13 combines with J gene TRBJ1-1, with TRBD1 identical over 7 bases. Trimming took 5 bases from V and 11 from J; bases not matched to a gene: 8. The CDR3 has 12 residues. Germline V lookup: CDR1 PRHDT, CDR2 FYEKMQ (reference sequence). CDR3 sequence (DNA): TGTGCCAGCAGCGTACAGGGGAGGGATGCTTTCTTT. Protein product: CASSVQGRDAFF.

This clone was observed once. The chain employs TRBV30 and TRBJ1-6, with D unresolved. Trimming removed 1 base from V and 6 bases from J, with 1 base in between. This CDR3 is built from 11 residues. Germline assignment: CDR1 GTSNPN and CDR2 SVGIG (reference sequence). The CDR3, as DNA: TGTGCCTGGAGTGCTAATTCACCCCTCCACTTT. It specifies CAWSANSPLHF.

This CDR3 reads CAWRSEKLFF. In DNA, the CDR3 is TGTGCCTGGAGGAGTGAAAAACTGTTTTTT. This chain uses TRBV30 with TRBJ1-4; D gene uncertain. CDR3 size: 10 residues. Trimming took 3 bases from V and 7 from J, leaving 3 bases between them. Germline V CDR1 and CDR2: GTSNPN, SVGIG (reference sequence). The full variable domain, its missing parts supplied by reference TRBV30 and TRBJ1-4, is SQTIHQWPATLVQPVGSPLSLECTVEGTSNPNLYWYRQAAGRGLQLLFYSVGIGQISSEVPQNLSASRPQDRQFILSSKKLLLSDSGFYLCAWRSEKLFFGSGTQLSVL.